This T cell receptor (beta chain) was sequenced for a study of blood T cells in healthy people across ages. Study-wide results and limits: What prevented conclusive comparison of naive and antigen-experienced cells was that PBMCs were unsorted. Higher diversity and more naive CD4+ cells were features of long-lived donors, compared to aged donors.

A second PCR of 7 to 11 cycles used a sample-barcoded 5' primer and a J-beta primer mix. TCRdb passed the 5' RACE reads through MiXCR, listing each CDR3 protein once. Of approximately 900,000 distinct CDR3 sequences in the sample, roughly 48% were seen once. Isolated PBMCs totaled at least 6.5 million in each sample. With regard to this clonotype: The target antigen is unknown.

This TCR was recovered from a man under 40 in good health. The sequenced sample consisted of blood.

The CDR3 is CASSQTSGTRETQYF. CDR3 nucleotide sequence: TGTGCCAGCAGCCAGACTAGCGGTACGAGGGAGACCCAGTACTTC. The V gene is TRBV3-1, the J gene TRBJ2-5, with 9 bases identical to TRBD2. Trimming cost V 3 bases and J 5 bases; bases outside gene matches: 7. The CDR3 spans 15 residues. Germline loops: CDR1 LGHDT, CDR2 YNNKEL (reference sequence).